Shown below are 10 T cell receptor beta chains from a single sample sequenced in a study of blood T cells in healthy people across ages (dated by TCRdb to about 2015). The library was prepared using 5' RACE. For sequencing, an Illumina HiSeq 2500 was employed. A second roughly 6 to 12 cycle PCR used a sample-barcoded 5' primer and a J-beta primer mix. The public sequencing data were trimmed at Q25 with fastp and processed into clonotypes with MiXCR by TCRdb, which kept only in-frame beta chains. Rows with one shared CDR3 protein collapse into an entry with the most common genes and DNA. Present in this sample are approximately 800,000 distinct CDR3 sequences, roughly 25% of which were seen just once. The ten largest make up roughly 3.1% of the sample. A further study also used this sample, focusing on T cells of mothers and their children.

Sequenced material: blood. The receptors were gathered from a boy between 10 and 17 years old in good health.

V is TRBV6-1 and J is TRBJ2-3, with TRBD1 as a possible D gene (6 bases). The CDR3 covers 13 residues. V dropped 6 bases and J dropped 3 bases, with 10 bases sitting between them. Germline-derived CDR1 and CDR2 are MNHNS and SASEGT. DNA of the CDR3: TGTGCCAGCAGGGGGGCCGGTACAGATACGCAGTATTTT. Protein sequence: CASRGAGTDTQYF.

This clonotype was observed a handful of times. This chain uses TRBV3-1 with TRBJ2-5, with a tentative D call TRBD2 (5 bases). The ends were cut back, 4 bases at V and 1 base at J, with 10 bases in the middle. The CDR3 length is 14 residues. Germline loops: CDR1 LGHDT, CDR2 YNNKEL (reference sequence). CDR3 DNA sequence: TGTGCCAGCAGCCTCTCAGAGGGCCAAGAGACCCAGTACTTC. Protein sequence: CASSLSEGQETQYF.

The rearrangement uses TRBV11-1 and TRBJ1-1; TRBD1 aligns across 9 bases. The CDR3 is 16 residues long. CDR1 and CDR2 from the germline V gene are SGHAT and FQDESV (reference sequence). After removal of 5 bases from V and 8 bases from J, the junction contained 15 bases not matched to a gene. The CDR3 region is CASSDNHGDRVFEAFF. CDR3 coding DNA: TGTGCCAGCAGCGATAATCATGGGGACAGGGTGTTCGAAGCTTTCTTT.

The J gene is TRBJ2-7, the V gene TRBV10-3; D is unclear. The CDR3 sequence is 12 residues long. Trimming pared 0 bases from V and 3 bases from J, leaving 3 bases between. Germline CDR1 and CDR2: ENHRY and SYGVKD. The CDR3 loop reads CAISESIYEQYF. The CDR3 DNA reads TGTGCCATCAGTGAGTCGATCTACGAGCAGTACTTC.

This clonotype was seen more than once but under ten times. This chain uses TRBV6-1 with TRBJ1-5; tentatively, D is TRBD1 (6 bases). CDR3 length: 13 amino acids. Germline CDR1 reads MNHNS; CDR2 reads SASEGT. V was pared by 5 bases and J by 10 bases, with 15 bases between. Here the CDR3 reads CASSRGWQGPQHF. The CDR3 coding sequence is TGTGCCAGCAGTAGGGGGTGGCAAGGTCCCCAGCATTTT.

This clonotype was picked up a small number of times. This chain joins TRBV7-2 and TRBJ2-6; TRBD1 matches 9 bases. Per the germline V gene, CDR1 is SGHTA and CDR2 is FQGNSA. V shed 2 bases, J shed 0 bases, and the junction held 2 bases outside the gene matches. This CDR3 has 17 amino acids. The CDR3, as DNA: TGTGCCAGCAGCTTAAAGGACAGGGGCTCTGGGGCCAACGTCCTGACTTTC. This encodes CASSLKDRGSGANVLTF.

This chain links TRBV7-9 with TRBJ1-2; D is uncertain. V gave up 2 bases and J gave up 0 bases, with 10 bases separating them. Germline lookup yields CDR1 SEHNR and CDR2 FQNEAQ (reference sequence). This CDR3 has 15 residues. The CDR3 nucleotides read TGTGCCAGCAGCTTACAGGAGCTAGCTAACTATGGCTACACCTTC. Translated, it gives CASSLQELANYGYTF.

This clonotype came up once. The chain is built from TRBV7-2 and TRBJ2-3; 15 nucleotides line up with TRBD2. This CDR3 comprises 17 residues. The junction had 3 bases not matched to a gene; V was cut back by 2 bases and J by 3 bases. CDR1 is SGHTA, CDR2 FQGNSA, per germline. DNA for the CDR3: TGTGCCAGCAGCTTACTAGGACTAGCGGGGGGGACAGATACGCAGTATTTT. It translates to CASSLLGLAGGTDTQYF.

As for this clonotype: A junction boundary mismatches the germline segment, possibly from a read error. The rearrangement links TRBV5-1 to TRBJ2-5; 16 bases agree with TRBD2. The CDR3 has 16 residues. The germline V gene has CDR1 SGHRS and CDR2 YFSETQ. CDR3 sequence (DNA): TGCGCCAGCAGCTTGGCACCGGGACTAGCGGGGGGGCCGGAGTTCTTC. Its protein is CASSLAPGLAGGPEFF. Variable domain in full (rest from reference TRBV5-1 and TRBJ2-5): KAGVTQTPRYLIKTRGQQVTLSCSPISGHRSVSWYQQTPGQGLQFLFEYFSETQRNKGNFPGRFSGRQFSNSRSEMNVSTLELGDSALYLCASSLAPGLAGGPEFFGPGTRLLVL.

This rearrangement joins TRBV5-1 to TRBJ2-2; TRBD1 is a possible D gene (6 bases). From germline, CDR1 is SGHRS and CDR2 YFSETQ. The ends were cut back, 4 bases at V and 4 bases at J, with 14 bases in the middle. This CDR3 contains 15 residues. CDR3 residues: CASSKTGFGTGELFF. The CDR3 DNA follows: TGCGCCAGCAGCAAAACAGGGTTCGGCACCGGGGAGCTGTTTTTT.